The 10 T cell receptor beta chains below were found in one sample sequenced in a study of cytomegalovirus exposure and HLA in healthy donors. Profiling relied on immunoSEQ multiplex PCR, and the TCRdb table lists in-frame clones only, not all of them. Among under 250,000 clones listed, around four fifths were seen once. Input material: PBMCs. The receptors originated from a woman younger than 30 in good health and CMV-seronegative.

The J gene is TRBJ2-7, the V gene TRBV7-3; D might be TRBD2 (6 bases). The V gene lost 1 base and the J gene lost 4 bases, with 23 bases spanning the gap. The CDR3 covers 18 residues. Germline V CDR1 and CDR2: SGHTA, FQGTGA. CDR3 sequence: CASSLNPVSPSGVYEQYF. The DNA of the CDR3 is TGTGCCAGCAGCTTAAACCCTGTATCCCCTTCGGGGGTATACGAGCAGTACTTC.

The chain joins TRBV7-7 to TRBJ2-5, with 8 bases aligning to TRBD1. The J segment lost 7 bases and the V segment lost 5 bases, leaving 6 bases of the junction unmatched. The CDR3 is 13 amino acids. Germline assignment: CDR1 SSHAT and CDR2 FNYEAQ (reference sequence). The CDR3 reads CASSPRGPVTQYF. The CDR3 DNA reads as TGTGCCAGCAGCCCCAGGGGGCCTGTGACCCAGTACTTC.

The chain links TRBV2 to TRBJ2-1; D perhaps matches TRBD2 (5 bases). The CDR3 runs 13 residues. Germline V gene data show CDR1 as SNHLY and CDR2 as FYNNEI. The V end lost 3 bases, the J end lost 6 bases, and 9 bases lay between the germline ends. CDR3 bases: TGTGCCAGCAGTGAGGAGGCAGGCAATGAGCAGTTCTTC. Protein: CASSEEAGNEQFF.

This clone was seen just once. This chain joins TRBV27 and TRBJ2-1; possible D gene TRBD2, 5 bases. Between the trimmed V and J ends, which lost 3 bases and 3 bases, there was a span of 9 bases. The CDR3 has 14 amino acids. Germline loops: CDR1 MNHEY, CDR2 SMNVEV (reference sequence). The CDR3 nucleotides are TGTGCCAGCAGTTTGTCGGGGAACTACAATGAGCAGTTCTTC. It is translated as CASSLSGNYNEQFF.

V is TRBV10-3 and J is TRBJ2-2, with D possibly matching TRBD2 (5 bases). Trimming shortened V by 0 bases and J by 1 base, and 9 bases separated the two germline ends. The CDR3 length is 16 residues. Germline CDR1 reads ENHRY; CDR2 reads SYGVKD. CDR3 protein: CAISESGGLNTGELFF. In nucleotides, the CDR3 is TGTGCCATCAGTGAGTCGGGCGGACTGAACACCGGGGAGCTGTTTTTT.

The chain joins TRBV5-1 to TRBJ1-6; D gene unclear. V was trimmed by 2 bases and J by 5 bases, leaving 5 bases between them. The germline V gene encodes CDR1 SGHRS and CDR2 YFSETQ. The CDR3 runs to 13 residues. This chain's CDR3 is CASSFVDNSPLHF. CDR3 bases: TGCGCCAGCAGCTTCGTGGATAATTCACCCCTCCACTTT.

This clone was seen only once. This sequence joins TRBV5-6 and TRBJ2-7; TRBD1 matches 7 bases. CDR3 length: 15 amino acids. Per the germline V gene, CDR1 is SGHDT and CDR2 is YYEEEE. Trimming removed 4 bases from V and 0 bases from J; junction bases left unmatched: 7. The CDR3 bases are TGTGCCAGCAGCACCAGGGGGTTTAGCTCCTACGAGCAGTACTTC. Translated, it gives CASSTRGFSSYEQYF.

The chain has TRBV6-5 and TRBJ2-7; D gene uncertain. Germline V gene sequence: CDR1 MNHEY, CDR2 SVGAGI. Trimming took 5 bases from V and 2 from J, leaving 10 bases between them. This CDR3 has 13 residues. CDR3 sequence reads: CASSLNGPYEQYF. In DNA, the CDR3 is TGTGCCAGCAGTCTTAACGGCCCCTACGAGCAGTACTTC.

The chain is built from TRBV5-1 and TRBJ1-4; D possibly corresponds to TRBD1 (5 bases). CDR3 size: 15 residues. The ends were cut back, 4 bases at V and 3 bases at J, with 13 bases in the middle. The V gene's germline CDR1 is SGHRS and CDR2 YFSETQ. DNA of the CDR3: TGCGCCAGCAGCGGGGGAAACGCGGCTAATGAAAAACTGTTTTTT. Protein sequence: CASSGGNAANEKLFF.

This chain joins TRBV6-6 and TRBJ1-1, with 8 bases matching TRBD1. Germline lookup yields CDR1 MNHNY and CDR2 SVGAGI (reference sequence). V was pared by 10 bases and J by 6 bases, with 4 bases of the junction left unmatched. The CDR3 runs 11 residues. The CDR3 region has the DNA TGTGCCACCTCACAGGGGGCTGAAGCTTTCTTT. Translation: CATSQGAEAFF.